This T cell receptor (beta chain) comes out of a study of T cells in localized non-small cell lung cancer. This CDR3 has 16 amino acids. Germline V CDR1 and CDR2: LNHDA, SQIVND (reference sequence). Details on this clone: At one boundary the junction diverges from the germline segment, which might be a read error.

Libraries were prepared by immunoSEQ multiplex PCR; TCRdb keeps only in-frame clonotypes and omits some of them. Found here are roughly 16,000 clones, about 89% of them singletons; the top ten hold under 4.5%. This sample comprised peripheral blood, obtained before any cancer treatment. The clonotype originates from a male donor older than 55 with stage II squamous cell lung carcinoma. V usage is TRBV19 and J usage is TRBJ1-1, with D possibly matching TRBD1 (5 bases). The CDR3 coding sequence is TGTGCCAGTAGTCCCTCCCCCCGACGGGGGAACTCTGAAGCTTTCTTT. Its protein is CASSPSPRRGNSEAFF. Supplemented by reference TRBV19 and TRBJ1-1, the full variable domain reads DGGITQSPKYLFRKEGQNVTLSCEQNLNHDAMYWYRQDPGQGLRLIYYSQIVNDFQKGDIAEGYSVSREKKESFPLTVTSAQKNPTAFYLCASSPSPRRGNSEAFFGQGTRLTVV.